The 27 T cell receptor beta chains below come from one sample, sequenced in a study of blood T cell repertoires in COVID-19. The assay was immunoSEQ multiplex PCR, and TCRdb's table has in-frame clones only and misses some. The table shows about 240,000 clones, with around 90% occurring only once. What was sequenced was peripheral blood. The source is a man aged 55 to 70 who had recovered from COVID-19.

The V call is TRBV7-8, the J call TRBJ1-1; D uncertain. The CDR3 contains 20 residues. Trimming shortened V by 1 base and J by 0 bases, and 24 bases separated the two germline ends. Germline lookup yields CDR1 SGHVS and CDR2 FQNEAQ. This CDR3 reads CASSLGFFARWSYMNTEAFF. CDR3 nucleotides: TGTGCCAGCAGCTTAGGATTTTTTGCCAGGTGGTCTTACATGAACACTGAAGCTTTCTTT.

The gene calls are TRBV30 and TRBJ2-5, with TRBD1 matching 9 bases. V lost 2 bases, J lost 1 base, and 14 bases stayed unmatched. CDR3 length equals 18 residues. Germline CDR1 GTSNPN, CDR2 SVGIG (reference sequence). This CDR3 reads CAWSPHRGRSLIQETQYF. CDR3 coding DNA: TGTGCCTGGAGTCCCCACAGGGGGCGCTCCCTAATCCAAGAGACCCAGTACTTC.

The rearrangement uses TRBV11-2 and TRBJ1-1; D uncertain. Germline CDR1 is SGHAT and CDR2 is FQNNGV. The CDR3 totals 14 residues. V lost 0 bases and J lost 5, with 10 bases in between. The CDR3 sequence is CASSLEGSITEAFF. The DNA of the CDR3 is TGTGCCAGCAGCTTAGAGGGCAGTATAACTGAAGCTTTCTTT. The full variable domain, its missing parts supplied by reference TRBV11-2 and TRBJ1-1, is EAGVAQSPRYKIIEKRQSVAFWCNPISGHATLYWYQQILGQGPKLLIQFQNNGVVDDSQLPKDRFSAERLKGVDSTLKIQPAKLEDSAVYLCASSLEGSITEAFFGQGTRLTVV.

The rearrangement links TRBV5-1 to TRBJ1-3, with 9 positions matching TRBD1. This CDR3 spans 14 amino acids. Germline CDR1 SGHRS, CDR2 YFSETQ. Trimming took 3 bases from V and 4 from J; bases not matched to a gene: 2. CDR3 amino acids: CASSWDRVGNTIYF. The CDR3 DNA reads TGCGCCAGCAGCTGGGACAGGGTCGGAAACACCATATATTTT.

This chain joins TRBV5-1 and TRBJ1-2; tentatively, D is TRBD1 (5 bases). The CDR3 has 14 residues. In germline, CDR1 is SGHRS, CDR2 YFSETQ. The V gene lost 3 bases and the J gene lost 9 bases, with 18 bases spanning the gap. CDR3 region: CASSSRTRQTRYTF. The CDR3 region has the DNA TGCGCCAGCAGCTCCAGGACGCGACAGACCCGCTACACCTTC.

The chain carries TRBV3-1 (or the pseudogene TRBV3-2) and TRBJ1-2, with 9 bases that match TRBD1. The CDR3 spans 14 residues. V dropped 1 base and J dropped 8; count of bases not matched to a gene: 5. CDR1 is LGHDT, CDR2 YNNKEL, per germline (reference sequence). The CDR3 DNA reads TGTGCCAGCAGCCAAGTAGGGACAGGGAGCGGCTACACCTTC. Amino acid sequence: CASSQVGTGSGYTF.

Only a few counts were recorded for this clone. Different DNA sequences within this sample yield the same CDR3. This chain joins TRBV11-2 and TRBJ1-3; 7 positions match TRBD1. This CDR3 region has 14 residues. J was trimmed by 0 bases and V by 5 bases; bases with no gene match: 1. The germline CDR1 and CDR2 sequences are SGHAT and FQNNGV. The CDR3 nucleotides are TGTGCCAGCAGCCCAGGGGGCTCTGGAAACACCATATATTTT. It translates to CASSPGGSGNTIYF.

The genes are TRBV4-2 and TRBJ2-5; 7 nucleotides agree with TRBD2. V was pared by 1 base and J by 5 bases, with 1 base of the junction left unmatched. The length of the CDR3 is 13 residues. In germline, CDR1 is LGHNA, CDR2 YNFKEQ. In DNA form, the CDR3 reads TGTGCCAGCAGCCAAGTGGGGGGGGAGACCCAGTACTTC. Amino acids: CASSQVGGETQYF.

The chain combines TRBV5-6 with TRBJ2-3, with D maybe TRBD2 (6 bases). From germline, CDR1 is SGHDT and CDR2 YYEEEE. The V and J ends lost 5 bases and 2 bases respectively, with 15 bases between them. CDR3 length: 15 residues. The CDR3 spells CASSRAGRFTDTQYF. The CDR3 coding sequence is TGTGCCAGCAGTCGGGCGGGACGGTTCACAGATACGCAGTATTTT.

This chain joins TRBV29-1 and TRBJ1-1; the D gene is possibly TRBD1 (5 bases). Germline V gene data show CDR1 as SQVTM and CDR2 as ANQGSEA. V was cut by 6 bases and J by 5 bases, with 13 bases left in between. The CDR3 is 12 residues long. The CDR3 bases are TGCAGCGTGGACATAAGGGGTACTGAAGCTTTCTTT. Protein: CSVDIRGTEAFF. Combining the CDR3 with reference TRBV29-1 and TRBJ1-1 gives the whole variable domain SAVISQKPSRDICQRGTSLTIQCQVDSQVTMMFWYRQQPGQSLTLIATANQGSEATYESGFVIDKFPISRPNLTFSTLTVSNMSPEDSSIYLCSVDIRGTEAFFGQGTRLTVV.

This chain uses TRBV12-3 or TRBV12-4 with TRBJ1-5, with a possible D match to TRBD1 (5 bases). The CDR3 is made up of 13 amino acids. Trimming took off 3 bases at V and 5 bases at J, with 8 bases between the two ends. The CDR3 loop reads CASSFSGYQPQHF. The CDR3 DNA reads TGTGCCAGCAGTTTTTCAGGGTATCAGCCCCAGCATTTT.

This rearrangement joins TRBV18 to TRBJ1-4; D not certain. Trimming removed 2 bases from V and 3 bases from J, with 4 bases in between. The CDR3 covers 13 residues. Germline V lookup: CDR1 KGHSH, CDR2 LQKENI. The CDR3 nucleotides read TGTGCCAGCTCACCAAGCCCTAATGAAAAACTGTTTTTT. Its translation: CASSPSPNEKLFF.

DNA for the CDR3: TGCGCCAGCAGGGGACAGGTGGCCACTGAAGCTTTCTTT. This sequence encodes CASRGQVATEAFF. This chain uses TRBV10-2 with TRBJ1-1; TRBD1 matches 8 bases. Germline CDR1 reads WSHSY; CDR2 reads SAAADI. After removal of 6 bases from V and 4 bases from J, the junction contained 4 bases not matched to a gene. This CDR3 region has 13 residues.

In its sample, this clone was seen once. J is TRBJ2-1 and V is TRBV7-9; D is possibly TRBD2 (6 bases). Between the trimmed V and J ends, which lost 5 bases and 5 bases, there was a span of 28 bases. The CDR3 has 19 residues. Germline values: CDR1 SEHNR, CDR2 FQNEAQ (reference sequence). The CDR3: CASSPEAGFTVQLNNEQFF. Here the CDR3 DNA reads TGTGCCAGCAGCCCCGAGGCGGGGTTTACGGTTCAACTGAACAATGAGCAGTTCTTC.

The chain is built from TRBV3-1 (or the pseudogene TRBV3-2) and TRBJ1-1; 7 nucleotides match TRBD1. The CDR3 extends over 13 amino acids. The V segment lost 5 bases and the J segment 5 bases; nucleotides outside the gene matches: 5. Germline V lookup: CDR1 LGHDT, CDR2 YNNKEL (reference sequence). This CDR3 is CASSNRGITEAFF. The CDR3 nucleotides read TGTGCCAGCAGCAACAGGGGAATAACTGAAGCTTTCTTT.

The rearrangement joins TRBV10-3 to TRBJ2-2; 9 bases are shared with TRBD1. The CDR3 contains 14 residues. Losses at the gene ends were 6 bases for V and 3 bases for J; bases not matched to a gene: 2. Per germline, CDR1 ENHRY and CDR2 SYGVKD. CDR3 in DNA: TGTGCCATCAGGGGACAGGGTGACACCGGGGAGCTGTTTTTT. It specifies CAIRGQGDTGELFF.

V is TRBV2 and J is TRBJ1-1; a possible D gene is TRBD1 (5 bases). The germline CDR1 and CDR2 sequences are SNHLY and FYNNEI. V was cut by 6 bases and J by 6 bases, with 14 bases left in between. The CDR3 has 13 residues. The CDR3 nucleotides read TGTGCCAGCAGCCAGGGTGTCTGGTCTGAAGCTTTCTTT. Translated: CASSQGVWSEAFF. Full variable domain (missing parts from reference TRBV2 and TRBJ1-1): EPEVTQTPSHQVTQMGQEVILRCVPISNHLYFYWYRQILGQKVEFLVSFYNNEISEKSEIFDDQFSVERPDGSNFTLKIRSTKLEDSAMYFCASSQGVWSEAFFGQGTRLTVV.

This clone was detected once. This sequence joins TRBV2 and TRBJ1-2; possible D gene TRBD1, 6 bases. V lost 8 bases and J 7 bases, leaving 23 bases between the germline ends. The CDR3 runs to 15 residues. Looked up from germline, CDR1 is SNHLY and CDR2 is FYNNEI. The chain's CDR3 is CASGSQPSGVVGYTF. The CDR3 DNA sequence: TGTGCCAGCGGATCGCAACCTTCAGGGGTGGTTGGCTACACCTTC.

The V call is TRBV5-5, the J call TRBJ1-1, with a weak D call TRBD1 (6 bases). V gave up 0 bases and J gave up 4 bases, with 16 bases separating them. CDR3 size: 16 residues. Germline CDR1 reads SGHKS; CDR2 reads YYEKEE (reference sequence). CDR3 bases: TGTGCCAGCAGCTTGGAATTGGGTGGGGGCCTCACTGAAGCTTTCTTT. It codes for CASSLELGGGLTEAFF.

V gene TRBV9 combines with J gene TRBJ1-2; weak D call: TRBD1 (5 bases). CDR1 and CDR2 from the germline V gene are SGDLS and YYNGEE. The CDR3 totals 19 residues. The germline V and J ends were trimmed by 1 base and 2 bases, with 24 bases remaining between them. The CDR3 sequence is CASSVIGRGTSGRNYGYTF. The CDR3 DNA follows: TGTGCCAGCAGCGTAATAGGGCGCGGGACTTCGGGAAGAAACTATGGCTACACCTTC.

J is TRBJ2-7 and V is TRBV5-1; D is ambiguous. Looked up from germline, CDR1 is SGHRS and CDR2 is YFSETQ. V was clipped by 0 bases and J by 2 bases, with 9 bases between them. The CDR3 has 14 residues. The CDR3 is CASSLDAQTYEQYF. CDR3 bases: TGCGCCAGCAGCTTGGATGCGCAAACCTACGAGCAGTACTTC.

The V call is TRBV19, the J call TRBJ1-6, with 8 nucleotides matching TRBD1. The trim removed 5 bases at V and 0 bases at J, leaving 6 bases unmatched. The CDR3 runs 17 residues. Germline V gene data show CDR1 as LNHDA and CDR2 as SQIVND (reference sequence). In nucleotides, the CDR3 is TGTGCCAGTAGTTCGCGACAGGGGCTCTCCTATAATTCACCCCTCCACTTT. Its protein is CASSSRQGLSYNSPLHF.

This chain links TRBV24-1 with TRBJ1-5; D unclear. The CDR3 sequence is 13 residues long. Germline CDR1 KGHDR, CDR2 SFDVKD. V lost 6 bases and J lost 3, with 8 bases in between. The CDR3 DNA reads as TGTGCCACCAGTTCAGGATTCAATCAGCCCCAGCATTTT. This codes for CATSSGFNQPQHF.

The V call is TRBV7-8, the J call TRBJ1-3, with a weak D call TRBD1 (6 bases). Germline V lookup: CDR1 SGHVS, CDR2 FQNEAQ. This CDR3 is built from 18 residues. V lost 1 base to trimming and J lost 6 bases, with 22 bases between them. The CDR3 coding sequence is TGTGCCAGCAGCTTAGTTGTTCTGGGGGCGGATTTTGAAAACACCATATATTTT. Translating gives CASSLVVLGADFENTIYF.

The chain combines TRBV7-2 with TRBJ1-5; 8 bases align to TRBD1. The CDR3 sequence is 15 residues long. Germline trimming cut 2 bases from V and 1 base from J; bases unmatched to any gene: 1. Germline V gives CDR1 SGHTA, CDR2 FQGNSA. CDR3 in amino acids: CASSLTGGSNQPQHF. CDR3 DNA: TGTGCCAGCAGCTTAACAGGGGGAAGCAATCAGCCCCAGCATTTT.

J is TRBJ1-2 and V is TRBV9; 9 bases agree with TRBD1. The ends lost 0 bases at V and 5 bases at J; junction bases unmatched: 11. This CDR3 contains 17 residues. Germline lookup yields CDR1 SGDLS and CDR2 YYNGEE. In nucleotides, the CDR3 is TGTGCCAGCAGCGTAGCGGGGGGACAGGGCATCACTTATGGCTACACCTTC. Its protein is CASSVAGGQGITYGYTF.

In this sample, this clone turned up once. The CDR3 spells CASSPDSFPLAGGWKTQYF. The CDR3 coding sequence is TGTGCCAGCTCACCCGACTCCTTCCCCCTAGCGGGGGGATGGAAGACCCAGTACTTC. The chain has TRBV18 and TRBJ2-5, with TRBD2 identical over 11 bases. J gave up 6 bases and V 3 bases, and 18 bases lay outside the gene matches. The CDR3 has 19 residues. CDR1 KGHSH and CDR2 LQKENI come from the germline V gene.